Shown below are 13 T cell receptor beta chains from a single sample sequenced in a study of PD-1 blockade in mismatch repair-deficient tumors. The method was immunoSEQ multiplex PCR; TCRdb's version includes in-frame clones alone and lacks a portion of them. This table holds tens of thousands of clones, over 75% found once. The input for sequencing was peripheral blood, taken 12 weeks after starting pembrolizumab. These TCRs come from an adult with mismatch repair-deficient cancer.

This chain links TRBV21-1 with TRBJ1-2. TRBV21-1 is listed as a pseudogene. The CDR3 sequence is 14 residues long. This CDR3 is CASSKGGGGYGYTF. DNA of the CDR3: TGTGCCAGCAGCAAAGGGGGCGGGGGCTATGGCTACACCTTC.

This chain links TRBV6-1 with TRBJ1-2; weak D call: TRBD1 (5 bases). This CDR3 comprises 14 residues. Trimming pared 0 bases from V and 4 bases from J, leaving 9 bases between. From germline, CDR1 is MNHNS and CDR2 SASEGT. CDR3 protein: CASSEARGSYGYTF. CDR3 coding DNA: TGTGCCAGCAGTGAAGCAAGGGGAAGCTATGGCTACACCTTC.

This chain joins TRBV13 and TRBJ2-7, with TRBD2 identical over 13 bases. The CDR3 consists of 19 residues. With 5 bases clipped from V and 0 bases from J, the junction kept 13 bases outside the gene matches. The V gene's germline CDR1 is PRHDT and CDR2 FYEKMQ (reference sequence). The CDR3 nucleotides read TGTGCCAGCAGCCCAACCCCGGGACTAGCGGGGCCCTTCTCCTACGAGCAGTACTTC. This sequence encodes CASSPTPGLAGPFSYEQYF.

V gene TRBV27 combines with J gene TRBJ2-3, with TRBD1 matching 8 bases. In germline, CDR1 is MNHEY, CDR2 SMNVEV (reference sequence). CDR3 length: 14 residues. The junction had 8 bases not matched to a gene; V was cut back by 3 bases and J by 9 bases. CDR3 in amino acids: CASSFPSGQGTQYF. CDR3 bases: TGTGCCAGCAGTTTTCCAAGTGGACAGGGAACGCAGTATTTT.

The count of this clone is one. The chain's CDR3 is CSVYRGGFADTQYF. CDR3 DNA sequence: TGCAGCGTGTACAGGGGAGGTTTTGCAGATACGCAGTATTTT. V usage is TRBV29-1 and J usage is TRBJ2-3, with D maybe TRBD1 (7 bases). Looked up from germline, CDR1 is SQVTM and CDR2 is ANQGSEA. V lost 6 bases and J 4 bases, leaving 17 bases between the germline ends. The CDR3 runs 14 residues.

This clone was observed a single time. The gene calls are TRBV7-8 and TRBJ2-3; TRBD2 matches 9 bases. Germline CDR1 SGHVS, CDR2 FQNEAQ. The CDR3 consists of 15 residues. With 5 bases clipped from V and 1 base from J, the junction kept 4 bases outside the gene matches. CDR3 bases: TGTGCCAGCAGCAGTTCTAGCGGGGGCACAGATACGCAGTATTTT. As protein: CASSSSSGGTDTQYF.

The chain recombines TRBV19 with TRBJ2-3, with TRBD2 matching over 7 bases. The length of the CDR3 is 15 residues. Germline-derived CDR1 and CDR2 are LNHDA and SQIVND (reference sequence). The V segment lost 5 bases and the J segment 2 bases; nucleotides outside the gene matches: 7. The CDR3 protein is CASSLPGLHTDTQYF. The DNA for the CDR3 is TGTGCCAGTAGTTTGCCGGGACTACACACAGATACGCAGTATTTT.

The J gene is TRBJ2-3, the V gene TRBV19; 8 nucleotides line up with TRBD2. The CDR3 sequence is 16 residues long. The germline V gene encodes CDR1 LNHDA and CDR2 SQIVND (reference sequence). J gave up 1 base and V 4 bases, and 7 bases lay outside the gene matches. Written as DNA, the CDR3 is TGTGCCAGTAGTAACTCGGCGGGGGGTGGCACAGATACGCAGTATTTT. Residues: CASSNSAGGGTDTQYF. Full variable domain (rest looked up from reference TRBV19 and TRBJ2-3): DGGITQSPKYLFRKEGQNVTLSCEQNLNHDAMYWYRQDPGQGLRLIYYSQIVNDFQKGDIAEGYSVSREKKESFPLTVTSAQKNPTAFYLCASSNSAGGGTDTQYFGPGTRLTVL.

V is TRBV7-9 and J is TRBJ2-3; 8 bases fit TRBD2. Germline V gene sequence: CDR1 SEHNR, CDR2 FQNEAQ (reference sequence). Germline trimming cut 6 bases from V and 2 bases from J; bases unmatched to any gene: 7. This CDR3 is 15 amino acids long. CDR3 nucleotides: TGTGCCAGCAGTTTTAGCGGGGTTGACACAGATACGCAGTATTTT. It codes for CASSFSGVDTDTQYF.

This clone was recorded a few times. The CDR3 loop reads CASSPRTGLNTEAFF. In nucleotides, the CDR3 is TGTGCCAGCAGCCCGAGGACAGGATTGAACACTGAAGCTTTCTTT. The V call is TRBV14, the J call TRBJ1-1; 7 positions match TRBD1. Germline CDR1 is SGHDN and CDR2 is FVKESK. Trimming took 4 bases from V and 0 from J; bases not matched to a gene: 5. This CDR3 is built from 15 residues.

CDR3 amino acids: CAISGNMGGNPGELFF. CDR3 nucleotides: TGTGCCATCAGTGGCAATATGGGAGGTAACCCCGGGGAGCTGTTTTTT. The rearrangement joins TRBV10-3 to TRBJ2-2; weak D call: TRBD2 (6 bases). The CDR3 is 16 residues long. V lost 4 bases to trimming and J lost 6 bases, with 18 bases between them. Germline V gives CDR1 ENHRY, CDR2 SYGVKD.

The V gene is TRBV5-5, the J gene TRBJ1-5; perhaps TRBD1 as D (6 bases). From germline, CDR1 is SGHKS and CDR2 YYEKEE (reference sequence). Trimming removed 0 bases from V and 3 bases from J, with 10 bases in between. The CDR3 is 15 amino acids. CDR3 bases: TGTGCCAGCAGCTTGGGAGGACAGATCAATCAGCCCCAGCATTTT. Translating gives CASSLGGQINQPQHF. The whole variable domain, remainder taken from reference TRBV5-5 and TRBJ1-5, is DAGVTQSPTHLIKTRGQQVTLRCSPISGHKSVSWYQQVLGQGPQFIFQYYEKEERGRGNFPDRFSARQFPNYSSELNVNALLLGDSALYLCASSLGGQINQPQHFGDGTRLSIL.

This chain uses TRBV19 with TRBJ1-5; D gene uncertain. From germline, CDR1 is LNHDA and CDR2 SQIVND (reference sequence). Trimming stripped 4 bases from V and 5 bases from J, with 3 bases between. The CDR3 runs 11 residues. CDR3 DNA: TGTGCCAGTAGTAATGATCAGCCCCAGCATTTT. Its translation: CASSNDQPQHF.